The 14 T cell receptor beta chains reported below all come from one sample, sequenced in a study of regulatory T cells in long-lasting Graves disease. Construction of TCR beta libraries relied on iRepertoire HTBI primers and on Arm-PCR targeting CDR3 regions. TCRdb called the multiplex PCR reads again in MiXCR, with one record for every CDR3 protein. The sample lists around 420,000 distinct CDR3 sequences, about 15% occurring once. Time point reported: newly diagnosed GD, antithyroid drugs for less than 3 months. PBMCs provided the RNA from which the TCR library was made. These data were likewise used in another study, on T cells in Graves' hyperthyroidism and ophthalmopathy.

Here the sequenced sample was peripheral blood mononuclear cells (PBMCs), taken at new diagnosis, from a patient treated with antithyroid drugs. All receptors come from a woman aged 40 to 50 with Graves disease.

This clonotype has a handful of counts. This sequence joins TRBV9 and TRBJ2-2, with unresolved D. CDR1 is SGDLS, CDR2 YYNGEE, per germline. Deletions cut 4 bases from V and 4 bases from J, with 8 bases between. The CDR3 has 13 amino acids. The CDR3 reads CASSSSPTGELFF. For the CDR3, the DNA is TGTGCCAGCAGCTCCAGTCCCACCGGGGAGCTGTTTTTT.

The genes are TRBV3-1 and TRBJ2-7; TRBD2 is a possible D gene (5 bases). Deletions cut 0 bases from V and 4 bases from J, with 13 bases between. This CDR3 contains 15 residues. Germline CDR1 and CDR2: LGHDT and YNNKEL (reference sequence). The DNA for the CDR3 is TGTGCCAGCAGCCAAGACAGCGGTGCAGCTTACGAGCAGTACTTC. Translating it yields CASSQDSGAAYEQYF.

The gene calls are TRBV6-5 and TRBJ2-7, with TRBD1 as a possible D gene (5 bases). This CDR3 contains 13 residues. From germline, CDR1 is MNHEY and CDR2 SVGAGI. Trimming took off 6 bases at V and 5 bases at J, with 14 bases between the two ends. The CDR3 here is CASSYGRTNEQYF. CDR3 DNA sequence: TGTGCCAGCAGCTACGGGCGGACAAACGAGCAGTACTTC.

This clonotype was counted many times. The rearrangement uses TRBV11-2 and TRBJ2-5, with 7 positions matching TRBD2. The germline V gene has CDR1 SGHAT and CDR2 FQNNGV. The J segment lost 5 bases and the V segment lost 5 bases, leaving 14 bases of the junction unmatched. The CDR3 runs 16 residues. The CDR3 loop reads CASSAAEGGAGETQYF. The CDR3 DNA sequence: TGTGCCAGCAGCGCCGCCGAGGGAGGGGCCGGGGAGACCCAGTACTTC.

This clonotype was counted a few times. This chain joins TRBV28 and TRBJ2-7, with 12 bases that match TRBD2. J lost 5 bases, V lost 6 bases, and 5 bases had no gene match. The CDR3 totals 14 residues. Germline V CDR1 and CDR2: MDHEN, SYDVKM. The CDR3 region is CASRLAGGFHEQYF. The CDR3, as DNA: TGTGCCAGCAGGCTAGCGGGAGGGTTCCACGAGCAGTACTTC.

V usage is TRBV27 and J usage is TRBJ2-1; D gene uncertain. V was clipped by 3 bases and J by 8 bases, with 5 bases between them. The germline gives CDR1 MNHEY, CDR2 SMNVEV (reference sequence). The CDR3 runs to 11 residues. CDR3 loop: CASSFLDEQFF. CDR3 coding DNA: TGTGCCAGCAGTTTTTTGGATGAGCAGTTCTTC.

The chain employs TRBV28 and TRBJ1-1; no definite D call. The germline V gene encodes CDR1 MDHEN and CDR2 SYDVKM. V was clipped by 4 bases and J by 10 bases, with 16 bases between them. CDR3 length: 13 residues. The DNA of the CDR3 is TGTGCCAGCAGTTCTCCGAGGGAGAAAATAGCTTTCTTT. It encodes CASSSPREKIAFF.

This clonotype came up many times. V and J are TRBV2 and TRBJ1-3; D perhaps matches TRBD1 (5 bases). V gave up 7 bases and J gave up 0 bases, with 10 bases separating them. CDR3 length equals 14 residues. Per the germline V gene, CDR1 is SNHLY and CDR2 is FYNNEI. The CDR3, as DNA: TGTGCCAGCAAGGGGCCCAGCTCTGGAAACACCATATATTTT. Its translation is CASKGPSSGNTIYF.

This chain links TRBV7-9 with TRBJ2-2; 7 nucleotides align to TRBD1. The length of the CDR3 is 16 residues. V was pared by 0 bases and J by 7 bases, with 8 bases of the junction left unmatched. Looked up from germline, CDR1 is SEHNR and CDR2 is FQNEAQ (reference sequence). CDR3 nucleotide sequence: TGTGCCAGCAGCTTAGCCGGTGGACAGGTACACGGGGAGCTGTTTTTT. Its translation: CASSLAGGQVHGELFF.

The CDR3 bases are TGTGCCAGCAGTCGAGGGACCGCAGGGCAGCCCCAGCATTTT. Protein sequence: CASSRGTAGQPQHF. This chain connects TRBV6-1 to TRBJ1-5, with D possibly matching TRBD1 (5 bases). With 5 bases removed from V and 7 bases from J, the gap between germline ends came to 15 bases. This CDR3 has 14 amino acids. Germline lookup yields CDR1 MNHNS and CDR2 SASEGT.

The chain carries TRBV5-1 and TRBJ1-4; D may be TRBD1 (6 bases). The CDR3 contains 15 residues. CDR1 is SGHRS, CDR2 YFSETQ, per germline. V lost 4 bases and J lost 4, with 14 bases in between. The CDR3 region is CASSEGTRLNEKLFF. The CDR3 nucleotides are TGCGCCAGCAGCGAGGGGACAAGGCTTAATGAAAAACTGTTTTTT.

This chain uses TRBV27 with TRBJ2-7; 7 bases line up with TRBD1. CDR3 length equals 14 residues. Germline CDR1 MNHEY, CDR2 SMNVEV (reference sequence). The ends lost 5 bases at V and 2 bases at J; junction bases unmatched: 6. CDR3 sequence: CASSMHRGPYEQYF. The CDR3 nucleotides are TGTGCCAGCAGTATGCACAGGGGACCCTACGAGCAGTACTTC.

This clonotype was picked up many times. This sequence joins TRBV11-3 and TRBJ2-7, with 8 bases aligning to TRBD1. V lost 7 bases and J lost 3; bases outside the gene matches: 5. CDR3 length equals 13 residues. The germline V gene encodes CDR1 SGHNT and CDR2 YENEEA. CDR3 loop: CASTRDRNYEQYF. DNA of the CDR3: TGTGCCAGCACTCGGGACAGGAACTACGAGCAGTACTTC.

This clonotype was detected many times. The V call is TRBV7-8, the J call TRBJ1-1; D uncertain. Trimming shortened V by 6 bases and J by 1 base, and 9 bases separated the two germline ends. CDR3 length: 13 residues. The V gene's germline CDR1 is SGHVS and CDR2 FQNEAQ. As DNA, the CDR3 is TGTGCCAGCAGGGAGGCAGAGAACACTGAAGCTTTCTTT. Its translation is CASREAENTEAFF. Combining the CDR3 with reference TRBV7-8 and TRBJ1-1 gives the whole variable domain GAGVSQSPRYKVAKRGQDVALRCDPISGHVSLFWYQQALGQGPEFLTYFQNEAQLDKSGLPSDRFFAERPEGSVSTLKIQRTQQEDSAVYLCASREAENTEAFFGQGTRLTVV.